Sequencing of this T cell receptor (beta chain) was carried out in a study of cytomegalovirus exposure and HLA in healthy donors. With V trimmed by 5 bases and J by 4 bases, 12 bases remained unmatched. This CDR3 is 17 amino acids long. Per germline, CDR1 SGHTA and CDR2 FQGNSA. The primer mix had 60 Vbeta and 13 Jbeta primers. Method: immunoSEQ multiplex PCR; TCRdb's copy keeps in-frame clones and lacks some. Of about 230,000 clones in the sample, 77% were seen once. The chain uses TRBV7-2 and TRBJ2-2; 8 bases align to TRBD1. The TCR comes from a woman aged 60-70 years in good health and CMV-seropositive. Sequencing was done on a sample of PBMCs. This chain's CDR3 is CASSPARTGTGTGELFF. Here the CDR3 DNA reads TGTGCCAGCAGCCCCGCCCGGACAGGGACTGGCACCGGGGAGCTGTTTTTT.